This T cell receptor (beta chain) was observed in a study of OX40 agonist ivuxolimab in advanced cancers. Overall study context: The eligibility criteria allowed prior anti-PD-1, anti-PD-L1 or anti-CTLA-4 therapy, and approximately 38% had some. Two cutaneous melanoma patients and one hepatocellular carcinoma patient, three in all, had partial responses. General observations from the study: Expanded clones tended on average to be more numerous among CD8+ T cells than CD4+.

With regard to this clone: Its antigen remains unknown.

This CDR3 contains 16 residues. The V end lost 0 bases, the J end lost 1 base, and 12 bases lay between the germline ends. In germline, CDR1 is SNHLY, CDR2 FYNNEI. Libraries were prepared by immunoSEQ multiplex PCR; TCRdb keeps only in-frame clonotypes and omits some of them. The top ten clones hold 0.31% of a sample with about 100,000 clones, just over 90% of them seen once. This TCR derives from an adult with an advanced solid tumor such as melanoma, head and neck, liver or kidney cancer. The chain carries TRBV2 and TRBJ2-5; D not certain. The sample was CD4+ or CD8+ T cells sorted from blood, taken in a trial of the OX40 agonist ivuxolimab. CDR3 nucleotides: TGTGCCAGCAGTGAAGCGCTTCGGCTAGGCCAAGAGACCCAGTACTTC. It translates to CASSEALRLGQETQYF.